These 13 T cell receptor beta chains were sequenced from one sample in a study of blood T cell repertoires in COVID-19. TCRdb's copy holds only in-frame clones and misses some; the assay was immunoSEQ multiplex PCR. In the table there are around 210,000 clones, approximately 87% of which are singletons. Input material: peripheral blood. These receptors were taken from a woman aged 70 to 79 with acute or convalescent COVID-19.

The genes are TRBV7-9 and TRBJ1-5; 7 bases are shared with TRBD1. V was clipped by 4 bases and J by 3 bases; unmatched bases: 3. CDR3 length: 14 amino acids. CDR1 and CDR2 (germline): SEHNR, FQNEAQ (reference sequence). In DNA form, the CDR3 reads TGTGCCAGCAGCTGGGGGACAGCCAATCAGCCCCAGCATTTT. This codes for CASSWGTANQPQHF.

The chain is built from TRBV18 and TRBJ2-5; D is perhaps TRBD2 (5 bases). CDR1 is KGHSH and CDR2 is LQKENI in the germline V gene. This CDR3 has 15 amino acids. With 2 bases removed from V and 2 bases from J, the gap between germline ends came to 12 bases. The CDR3 here is CASSPRHPGQETQYF. CDR3 sequence (DNA): TGTGCCAGCTCACCAAGGCATCCGGGACAAGAGACCCAGTACTTC.

The chain carries TRBV6-2 or TRBV6-3 and TRBJ2-7, with TRBD1 matching 7 bases. Looked up from germline, CDR1 is MNHEY and CDR2 is SVGEGT. The V gene end was trimmed by 2 bases and the J gene end by 3 bases; junction bases not matched to a gene: 4. The CDR3 spans 14 residues. The CDR3 DNA follows: TGTGCCAGCAGTTACAGGACAGGCGGCTACGAGCAGTACTTC. This gives the protein CASSYRTGGYEQYF.

The rearrangement joins TRBV19 to TRBJ1-3; 8 bases match TRBD1. This CDR3 region has 14 residues. Germline V gene lookup returns CDR1 LNHDA and CDR2 SQIVND (reference sequence). With 6 bases clipped from V and 4 bases from J, the junction kept 5 bases outside the gene matches. Here the CDR3 reads CASSRTGLGNTIYF. DNA for the CDR3: TGTGCCAGTAGCCGGACAGGGTTAGGAAACACCATATATTTT.

This sequence joins TRBV7-3 and TRBJ2-2; possible D gene TRBD1, 6 bases. The CDR3 is 14 residues long. Germline CDR1 and CDR2: SGHTA and FQGTGA. The V end lost 8 bases, the J end lost 2 bases, and 12 bases lay between the germline ends. The CDR3 bases are TGTGCCAGCCGCCGACAGGCAAACACCGGGGAGCTGTTTTTT. Translating it yields CASRRQANTGELFF.

This chain uses TRBV20-1 with TRBJ2-1; possible D gene TRBD2, 6 bases. Germline V gene sequence: CDR1 DFQATT, CDR2 SNEGSKA (reference sequence). This CDR3 contains 11 residues. V was cut by 5 bases and J by 7 bases, with 9 bases left in between. CDR3 coding DNA: TGCAGTGCTCCTCGGGGGAATGAGCAGTTCTTC. This codes for CSAPRGNEQFF.

CDR3 nucleotides: TGCGCCAGCAGCTTGGAACAGACGAACACCGGGGAGCTGTTTTTT. It is translated as CASSLEQTNTGELFF. The chain uses TRBV5-1 and TRBJ2-2; D is undetermined. Trimming removed 0 bases at V and 0 bases at J, with 6 bases between. The CDR3 has 15 residues. Germline V lookup: CDR1 SGHRS, CDR2 YFSETQ. Full variable domain (missing parts from reference TRBV5-1 and TRBJ2-2): KAGVTQTPRYLIKTRGQQVTLSCSPISGHRSVSWYQQTPGQGLQFLFEYFSETQRNKGNFPGRFSGRQFSNSRSEMNVSTLELGDSALYLCASSLEQTNTGELFFGEGSRLTVL.

V and J are TRBV18 and TRBJ1-1; a possible D gene is TRBD1 (5 bases). The ends were cut back, 3 bases at V and 6 bases at J, with 17 bases in the middle. Per the germline V gene, CDR1 is KGHSH and CDR2 is LQKENI. There are 15 residues in the CDR3. CDR3 region: CASSPGRGREAEAFF. For the CDR3, the DNA is TGTGCCAGCTCACCGGGTCGGGGACGGGAGGCTGAAGCTTTCTTT.

This rearrangement joins TRBV4-2 to TRBJ1-2; D is uncertain. This CDR3 has 17 residues. V was pared by 4 bases and J by 8 bases, with 26 bases between. Germline CDR1 is LGHNA and CDR2 is YNFKEQ. The CDR3 reads CASSPIGFKEGWGGYTF. DNA of the CDR3: TGTGCCAGCAGCCCGATTGGTTTTAAAGAGGGTTGGGGAGGCTACACCTTC.

The rearrangement joins TRBV28 to TRBJ1-2; possible D gene TRBD1, 5 bases. The germline V and J ends were trimmed by 6 bases and 1 base, with 15 bases remaining between them. The CDR3 extends over 15 amino acids. CDR1 and CDR2 (germline): MDHEN, SYDVKM. This CDR3 is CASSAGGAVNYGYTF. The CDR3 nucleotides read TGTGCCAGCAGCGCCGGCGGGGCAGTTAACTATGGCTACACCTTC.

The gene calls are TRBV7-8 and TRBJ2-1, with D perhaps TRBD1 (5 bases). The CDR3 covers 16 residues. The V end lost 8 bases, the J end lost 1 base, and 18 bases lay between the germline ends. The V gene's germline CDR1 is SGHVS and CDR2 FQNEAQ. This CDR3 reads CASRLTWGQSYNEQFF. CDR3 DNA sequence: TGTGCCAGCCGCCTCACTTGGGGCCAATCCTACAATGAGCAGTTCTTC. The whole variable domain, filled in from reference TRBV7-8 and TRBJ2-1, reads GAGVSQSPRYKVAKRGQDVALRCDPISGHVSLFWYQQALGQGPEFLTYFQNEAQLDKSGLPSDRFFAERPEGSVSTLKIQRTQQEDSAVYLCASRLTWGQSYNEQFFGPGTRLTVL.

The table lists this clone with a few counts. The rearrangement links TRBV7-2 to TRBJ1-5; D is unresolved. Germline V gene data show CDR1 as SGHTA and CDR2 as FQGNSA. The CDR3 runs to 14 residues. The germline V and J ends were trimmed by 0 bases and 5 bases, with 8 bases remaining between them. The CDR3 bases are TGTGCCAGCAGCTTAGCCCTGGGAGATCAGCCCCAGCATTTT. Translating it yields CASSLALGDQPQHF.

This chain connects TRBV6-5 to TRBJ2-1; D is possibly TRBD2 (6 bases). CDR1 is MNHEY and CDR2 is SVGAGI in the germline V gene. The CDR3 loop spans 15 amino acids. Trimming removed 8 bases at V and 5 bases at J, with 19 bases between. The CDR3 nucleotides read TGTGCCAGCGGGCAAGGCGGGAAGAGAGACAATGAGCAGTTCTTC. It yields the protein CASGQGGKRDNEQFF.